This TCR beta chain derives from a study of blood T cell repertoires in COVID-19. Whole-study context: The samples span acute and convalescent COVID-19 from the United States, Italy and Spain.

The germline V gene has CDR1 LGHDT and CDR2 YNNKEL (reference sequence). J lost 5 bases, V lost 4 bases, and 11 bases had no gene match. The CDR3 extends over 16 amino acids. Clinical histories supplied by participants themselves formed the basis of cohort assignment. Original handling: Amplification with reference gene primers provided the estimates of nucleated cell counts. Data came from immunoSEQ multiplex PCR; TCRdb stores just in-frame clones and leaves some out. Clonal size and the V and J genes are those of that table, whereas D and trimming came from the DNA. The repertoire holds 200,000 or so clones, with about 89% as singletons.

The receptor was isolated from a woman aged 18-29 years who had recovered from COVID-19. The specimen was PBMCs or T cells enriched from blood (not recorded which). The V call is TRBV3-1 (or the pseudogene TRBV3-2), the J call TRBJ2-7; 10 nucleotides line up with TRBD1. CDR3 in DNA: TGTGCCAGCAGCCCATCGGGGACAGGGGTAACGAACGAGCAGTACTTC. This sequence encodes CASSPSGTGVTNEQYF.